A single T cell receptor beta chain is shown here with its context. Its antigen is currently unknown. With V trimmed by 5 bases and J by 5 bases, 14 bases remained unmatched. This CDR3 is 16 amino acids long. CDR1 and CDR2 (germline): SEHNR, FQNEAQ (reference sequence). The source of the sample is a study of T cells in localized non-small cell lung cancer. Notes on the study in general: Without multi-region sequencing, intratumor heterogeneity could not be excluded. It was uninvolved adjacent lung that showed the highest T cell clonality, exceeding tumor.

Data came from immunoSEQ multiplex PCR; TCRdb stores just in-frame clones and leaves some out. The sample has around 50,000 clones; around 84% are singletons. The origin of this receptor is a female donor with stage II lung adenocarcinoma. This material consisted of PBMCs, taken before any cancer treatment. This chain links TRBV7-9 with TRBJ2-5; 7 bases fit TRBD2. CDR3 protein: CASSARETSRVETQYF. CDR3 sequence (DNA): TGTGCCAGCAGCGCGCGCGAGACTAGCCGGGTGGAGACCCAGTACTTC.